This record concerns one TCR beta chain sequence. Its target is unknown. This record belongs to a study of vaccination and CD4 T cells after COVID-19. On the study more broadly: Post-COVID sampling occurred a median approximately 100 days after diagnosis (range 35 to 161). Stimuli were overlapping spike peptide pools of SARS-CoV-2 and three common cold coronaviruses (HCoV-NL63, HCoV-OC43, HCoV-229E).

Cultured CD4+ T cell DNA was sequenced using the Oncomine TCR Beta short-read assay. Cultures of CD4+ T cells served as the source for extracting genomic DNA. TCRdb re-derived calls from the PCR reads in MiXCR, one entry per CDR3 protein. Of 14,000 to 15,000 distinct CDR3 sequences in the sample, more than 40% are singletons; the top ten hold 10% to 15%. The germline V gene has CDR1 SGHAT and CDR2 FQNNGV. The CDR3 spans 14 residues. Trimming cost V 5 bases and J 8 bases; bases outside gene matches: 10. The study, taken as a whole, reports: Nearly all convalescent vaccine-specific clones, 304 of 307, recognized only SARS-CoV-2 spike.

The treatment denotes: roughly 11-day PBMC culture with coronavirus spike peptide pools or control peptides (ViraFEST assay). This chain connects TRBV11-2 to TRBJ1-2; 8 bases align to TRBD1. Sample: CD4+ T cells from blood, cultured in vitro. The receptor comes from a human donor who had recovered from COVID-19. Here the CDR3 reads CASSANRGTRGYTF. The CDR3 nucleotides read TGTGCCAGCAGCGCAAACAGGGGGACAAGGGGCTACACCTTC.